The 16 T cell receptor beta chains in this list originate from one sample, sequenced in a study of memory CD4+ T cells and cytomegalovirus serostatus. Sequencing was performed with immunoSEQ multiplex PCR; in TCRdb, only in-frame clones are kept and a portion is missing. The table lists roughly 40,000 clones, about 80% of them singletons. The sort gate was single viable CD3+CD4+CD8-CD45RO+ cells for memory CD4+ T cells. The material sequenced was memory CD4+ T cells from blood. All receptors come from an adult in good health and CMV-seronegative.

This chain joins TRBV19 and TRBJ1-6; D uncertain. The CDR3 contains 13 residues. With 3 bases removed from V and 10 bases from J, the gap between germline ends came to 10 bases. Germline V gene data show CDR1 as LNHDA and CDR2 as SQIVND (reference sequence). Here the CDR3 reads CASSILGQSPLHF. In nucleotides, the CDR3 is TGTGCCAGTAGTATTCTTGGTCAGTCACCCCTCCACTTT.

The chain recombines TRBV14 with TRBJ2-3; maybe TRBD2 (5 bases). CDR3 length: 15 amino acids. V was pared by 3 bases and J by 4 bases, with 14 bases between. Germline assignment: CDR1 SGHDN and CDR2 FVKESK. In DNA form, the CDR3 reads TGTGCCAGCAGCCAGGCTCTAGGAGCGGCAGATACGCAGTATTTT. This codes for CASSQALGAADTQYF.

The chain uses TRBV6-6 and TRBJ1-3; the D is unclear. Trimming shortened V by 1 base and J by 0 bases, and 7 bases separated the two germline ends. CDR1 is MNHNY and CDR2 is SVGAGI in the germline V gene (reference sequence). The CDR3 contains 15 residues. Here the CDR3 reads CASSYYATSGNTIYF. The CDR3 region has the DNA TGTGCCAGCAGTTACTATGCGACCTCTGGAAACACCATATATTTT.

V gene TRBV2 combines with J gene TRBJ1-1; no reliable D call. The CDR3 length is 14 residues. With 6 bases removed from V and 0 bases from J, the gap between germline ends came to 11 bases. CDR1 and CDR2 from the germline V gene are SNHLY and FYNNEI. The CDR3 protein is CASSVTVVNTEAFF. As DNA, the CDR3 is TGTGCCAGCAGCGTCACAGTGGTGAACACTGAAGCTTTCTTT.

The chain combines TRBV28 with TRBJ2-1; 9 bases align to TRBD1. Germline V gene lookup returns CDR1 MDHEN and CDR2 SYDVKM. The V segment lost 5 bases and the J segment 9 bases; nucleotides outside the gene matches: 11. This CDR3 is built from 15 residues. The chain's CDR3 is CASSPPGQGLTEQFF. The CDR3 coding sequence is TGTGCCAGCAGTCCCCCGGGACAGGGCCTTACTGAGCAGTTCTTC.

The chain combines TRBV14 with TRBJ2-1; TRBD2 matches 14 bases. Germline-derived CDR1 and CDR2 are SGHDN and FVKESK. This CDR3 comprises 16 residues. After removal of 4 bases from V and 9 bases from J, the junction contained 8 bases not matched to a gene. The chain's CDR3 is CASSPRTSGRFGEQFF. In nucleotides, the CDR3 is TGTGCCAGCAGCCCTCGGACTAGCGGGAGGTTTGGTGAGCAGTTCTTC.

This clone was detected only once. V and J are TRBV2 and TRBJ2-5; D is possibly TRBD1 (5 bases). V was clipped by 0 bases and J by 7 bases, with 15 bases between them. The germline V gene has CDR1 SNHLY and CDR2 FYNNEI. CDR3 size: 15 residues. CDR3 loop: CASSEALQGKGTQYF. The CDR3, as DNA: TGTGCCAGCAGTGAAGCCCTCCAGGGAAAGGGGACCCAGTACTTC. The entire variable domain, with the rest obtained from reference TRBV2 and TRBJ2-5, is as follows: EPEVTQTPSHQVTQMGQEVILRCVPISNHLYFYWYRQILGQKVEFLVSFYNNEISEKSEIFDDQFSVERPDGSNFTLKIRSTKLEDSAMYFCASSEALQGKGTQYFGPGTRLLVL.

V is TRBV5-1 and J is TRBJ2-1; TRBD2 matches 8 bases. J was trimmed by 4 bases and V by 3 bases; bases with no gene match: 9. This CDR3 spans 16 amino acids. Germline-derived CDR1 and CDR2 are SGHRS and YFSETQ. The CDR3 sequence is CASSSGLAITYNEQFF. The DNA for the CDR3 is TGCGCCAGCAGCTCCGGACTAGCCATTACATACAATGAGCAGTTCTTC.

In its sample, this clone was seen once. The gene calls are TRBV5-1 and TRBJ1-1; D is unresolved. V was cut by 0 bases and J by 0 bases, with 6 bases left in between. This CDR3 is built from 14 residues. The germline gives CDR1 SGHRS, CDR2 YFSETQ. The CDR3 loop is CASSLDLMNTEAFF. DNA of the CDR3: TGCGCCAGCAGCTTGGATTTAATGAACACTGAAGCTTTCTTT.

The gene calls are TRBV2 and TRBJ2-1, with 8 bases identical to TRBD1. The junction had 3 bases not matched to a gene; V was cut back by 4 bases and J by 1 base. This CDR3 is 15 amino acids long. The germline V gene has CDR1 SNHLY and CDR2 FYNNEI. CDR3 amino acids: CASSGGQGSYNEQFF. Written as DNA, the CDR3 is TGTGCCAGCAGTGGAGGACAGGGTTCCTACAATGAGCAGTTCTTC.

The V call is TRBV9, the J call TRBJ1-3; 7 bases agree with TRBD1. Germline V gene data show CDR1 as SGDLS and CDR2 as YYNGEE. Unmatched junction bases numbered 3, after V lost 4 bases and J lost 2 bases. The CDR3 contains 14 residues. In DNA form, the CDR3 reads TGTGCCAGCAGCCAGGGGGGTCCTGGAAACACCATATATTTT. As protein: CASSQGGPGNTIYF. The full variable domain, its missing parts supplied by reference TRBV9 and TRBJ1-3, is DSGVTQTPKHLITATGQRVTLRCSPRSGDLSVYWYQQSLDQGLQFLIQYYNGEERAKGNILERFSAQQFPDLHSELNLSSLELGDSALYFCASSQGGPGNTIYFGEGSWLTVV.

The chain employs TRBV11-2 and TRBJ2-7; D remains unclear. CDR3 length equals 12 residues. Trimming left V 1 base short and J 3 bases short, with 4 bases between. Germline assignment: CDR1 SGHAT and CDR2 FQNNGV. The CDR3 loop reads CASSLGHYEQYF. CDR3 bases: TGTGCCAGCAGCTTAGGGCACTACGAGCAGTACTTC.

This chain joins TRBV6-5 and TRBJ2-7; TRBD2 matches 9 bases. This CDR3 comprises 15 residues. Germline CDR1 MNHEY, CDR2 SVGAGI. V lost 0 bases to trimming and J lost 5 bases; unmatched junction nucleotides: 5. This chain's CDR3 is CASSYSGTSLDEQYF. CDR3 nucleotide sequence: TGTGCCAGCAGTTACTCCGGGACTAGCCTAGACGAGCAGTACTTC.

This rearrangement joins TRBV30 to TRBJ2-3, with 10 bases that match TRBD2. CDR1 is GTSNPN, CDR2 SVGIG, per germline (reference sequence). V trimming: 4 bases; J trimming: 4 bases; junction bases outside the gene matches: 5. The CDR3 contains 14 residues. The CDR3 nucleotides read TGTGCCTGGACTAGCGGGAGTTCATCAGATACGCAGTATTTT. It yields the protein CAWTSGSSSDTQYF.

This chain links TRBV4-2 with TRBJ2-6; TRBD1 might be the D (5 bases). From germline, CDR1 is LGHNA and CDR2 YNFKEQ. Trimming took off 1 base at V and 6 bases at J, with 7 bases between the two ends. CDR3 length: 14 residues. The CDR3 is CASSQVGQANVLTF. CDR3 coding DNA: TGTGCCAGCAGCCAAGTTGGACAGGCCAACGTCCTGACTTTC.

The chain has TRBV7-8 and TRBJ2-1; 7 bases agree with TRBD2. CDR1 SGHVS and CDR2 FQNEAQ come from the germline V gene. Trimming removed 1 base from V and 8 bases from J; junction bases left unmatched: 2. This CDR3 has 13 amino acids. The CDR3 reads CASSLEGGYEQFF. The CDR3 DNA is TGTGCCAGCAGCTTAGAGGGAGGGTATGAGCAGTTCTTC.